This T cell receptor (beta chain) was sequenced during a study of shared clonotypes between healthy human individuals. Deep was the level at which the assay was run. Method: immunoSEQ multiplex PCR; TCRdb's copy keeps in-frame clones and lacks some. The sample has about 520,000 clones; 60% to 80% are singletons. The CDR3 is 15 residues long. The V and J ends lost 2 bases and 2 bases, in that order; junction bases with no gene match: 5. Germline assignment: CDR1 SGHRS and CDR2 YFSETQ. The source of this sequence is a middle-aged woman in good health. Some clones in this sample may be carry-over from other donors' samples. This chain uses TRBV5-1 with TRBJ2-7; 9 nucleotides align to TRBD1. Sequencing used PBMCs. Here the CDR3 reads CASSLQTGGTYEQYF. The DNA of the CDR3 is TGCGCCAGCAGCTTACAGACAGGGGGTACCTACGAGCAGTACTTC.